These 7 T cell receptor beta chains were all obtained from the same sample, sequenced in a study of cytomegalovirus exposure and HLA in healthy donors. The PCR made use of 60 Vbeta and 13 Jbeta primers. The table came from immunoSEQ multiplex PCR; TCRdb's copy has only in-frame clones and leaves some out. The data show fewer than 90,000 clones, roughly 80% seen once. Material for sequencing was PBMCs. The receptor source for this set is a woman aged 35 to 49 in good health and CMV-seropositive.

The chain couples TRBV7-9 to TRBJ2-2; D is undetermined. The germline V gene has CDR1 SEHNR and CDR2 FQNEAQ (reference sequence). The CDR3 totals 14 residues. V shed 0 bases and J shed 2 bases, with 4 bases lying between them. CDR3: CASSLASNTGELFF. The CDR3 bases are TGTGCCAGCAGCTTAGCCTCCAACACCGGGGAGCTGTTTTTT.

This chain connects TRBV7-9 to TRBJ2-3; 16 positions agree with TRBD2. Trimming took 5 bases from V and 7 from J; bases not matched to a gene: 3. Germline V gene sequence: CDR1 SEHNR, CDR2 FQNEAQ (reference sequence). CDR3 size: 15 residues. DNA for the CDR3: TGTGCCAGCAGCATGGGACTAGCGGGGGGGCATACGCAGTATTTT. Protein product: CASSMGLAGGHTQYF.

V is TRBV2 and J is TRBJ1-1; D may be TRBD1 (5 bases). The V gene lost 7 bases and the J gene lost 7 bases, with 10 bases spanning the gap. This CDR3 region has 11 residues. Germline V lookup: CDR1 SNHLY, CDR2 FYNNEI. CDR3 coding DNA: TGTGCCAGCACGACAGACGTTGAAGCTTTCTTT. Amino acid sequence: CASTTDVEAFF.

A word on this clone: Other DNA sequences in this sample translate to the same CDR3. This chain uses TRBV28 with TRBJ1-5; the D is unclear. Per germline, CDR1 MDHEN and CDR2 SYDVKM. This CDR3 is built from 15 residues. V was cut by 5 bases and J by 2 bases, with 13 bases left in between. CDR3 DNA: TGTGCCAGCAGTCCCACGGGGTCCGGCAATCAGCCCCAGCATTTT. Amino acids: CASSPTGSGNQPQHF.

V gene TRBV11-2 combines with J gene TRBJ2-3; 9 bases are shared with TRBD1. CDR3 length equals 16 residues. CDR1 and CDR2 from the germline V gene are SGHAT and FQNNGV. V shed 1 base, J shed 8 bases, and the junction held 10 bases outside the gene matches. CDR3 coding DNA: TGTGCCAGCAGCTTAGTTGGGGACAGGGTACAGGTTACGCAGTATTTT. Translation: CASSLVGDRVQVTQYF.

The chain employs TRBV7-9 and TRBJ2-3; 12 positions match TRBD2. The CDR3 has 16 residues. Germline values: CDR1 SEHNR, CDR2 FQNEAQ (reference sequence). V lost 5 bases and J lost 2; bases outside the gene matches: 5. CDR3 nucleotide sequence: TGTGCCAGCAGCCCCGGACTAGCGGGAACCACAGATACGCAGTATTTT. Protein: CASSPGLAGTTDTQYF.

The CDR3 here is CATSRNRHTYEQYF. As DNA, the CDR3 is TGTGCCACCAGCAGAAATAGACACACCTACGAGCAGTACTTC. The J gene is TRBJ2-5, the V gene TRBV15; D not resolved. The J call may be incorrect, as the DNA end agrees better with TRBJ2-7. CDR3 length: 14 amino acids. The germline gives CDR1 LNHNV, CDR2 YYDKDF (reference sequence).